This TCR beta chain came from a study of blood T cell repertoires in COVID-19. Whole-study context: Italy, Spain and the United States were the sources of the convalescent and acute COVID-19 samples.

V lost 5 bases and J 2 bases, leaving 11 bases between the germline ends. This CDR3 is built from 14 residues. From germline, CDR1 is MNHEY and CDR2 SVGAGI. Seattle's enrolled individuals joined amid active infection and were then monitored longitudinally. Original processing notes: How many nucleated cells were present was estimated from reference gene primer amplification. The table came from immunoSEQ multiplex PCR; TCRdb's copy has only in-frame clones and leaves some out. V and J calls and clone size are those listed in that table; D and trimming were worked out from the DNA. The top ten clones hold 8% to 10% of a sample with 200,000 to 250,000 clones, 75% to 85% of them seen once.

This clonotype originated in an elderly woman with COVID-19, enrolled during active disease. This chain uses TRBV6-5 with TRBJ2-3; tentative D call: TRBD1 (6 bases). The sequenced material came from peripheral blood. CDR3 nucleotides: TGTGCCAGCAGTCGGGACATTGCCACAGATACGCAGTATTTT. This encodes CASSRDIATDTQYF.